Each of the 27 T cell receptor beta chains below was sequenced from the same sample in a study of cytomegalovirus exposure and HLA in healthy donors. The PCR contained 60 Vbeta and 13 Jbeta primers. Method: immunoSEQ multiplex PCR; TCRdb's copy keeps in-frame clones and lacks some. The data show more than 80,000 clones, with roughly 77% seen just once and about 4% held by the top ten. The sample taken for sequencing was PBMCs. The receptors here all came from a man in his sixties in good health and CMV-seronegative.

This sequence joins TRBV5-6 and TRBJ1-3; D perhaps matches TRBD1 (5 bases). Trimming stripped 4 bases from V and 4 bases from J, with 15 bases between. CDR1 SGHDT and CDR2 YYEEEE come from the germline V gene. The CDR3 runs to 15 residues. The CDR3 DNA reads as TGTGCCAGCAGCGTTGTGGCGGGACCCGGAAACACCATATATTTT. Translation gives CASSVVAGPGNTIYF.

CDR3 in amino acids: CASTKGGRGDTQYF. CDR3 nucleotide sequence: TGTGCCAGCACCAAGGGGGGGCGGGGAGATACGCAGTATTTT. The chain couples TRBV2 to TRBJ2-3; weak D call: TRBD2 (7 bases). Germline values: CDR1 SNHLY, CDR2 FYNNEI. This CDR3 is built from 14 residues. V gave up 7 bases and J gave up 5 bases, with 16 bases separating them.

This clone has a handful of counts. This sequence joins TRBV6-5 and TRBJ1-1; 12 bases align to TRBD1. The V gene's germline CDR1 is MNHEY and CDR2 SVGAGI. CDR3 length equals 13 residues. J gave up 11 bases and V 6 bases, and 7 bases lay outside the gene matches. CDR3 in DNA: TGTGCCAGCAGCCCGGGACAGGGGGCTTTGGCTTTCTTT. This gives the protein CASSPGQGALAFF.

The chain combines TRBV9 with TRBJ1-6; D unresolved. The germline V gene has CDR1 SGDLS and CDR2 YYNGEE. This CDR3 region has 13 residues. V was trimmed by 0 bases and J by 5 bases, leaving 3 bases between them. The CDR3 is CASSVGNNSPLHF. In DNA form, the CDR3 reads TGTGCCAGCAGCGTAGGTAATAATTCACCCCTCCACTTT.

This sequence joins TRBV7-2 and TRBJ1-3; D gene unclear. The CDR3 totals 15 residues. V dropped 0 bases and J dropped 0 bases, with 6 bases sitting between them. Germline CDR1 and CDR2: SGHTA and FQGNSA. As DNA, the CDR3 is TGTGCCAGCAGCTTAGCGCACAGCTCTGGAAACACCATATATTTT. Residues: CASSLAHSSGNTIYF.

The rearrangement uses TRBV27 and TRBJ2-3; D may be TRBD2 (6 bases). The CDR3 is 14 residues long. V lost 7 bases to trimming and J lost 1 base, with 12 bases between them. Germline lookup yields CDR1 MNHEY and CDR2 SMNVEV (reference sequence). The CDR3 here is CASTTRLGTDTQYF. The CDR3 DNA is TGTGCCAGCACAACAAGACTAGGCACAGATACGCAGTATTTT.

This clone has only one observation. The chain carries TRBV2 and TRBJ2-4; D ambiguous. The V end lost 10 bases, the J end lost 1 base, and 11 bases lay between the germline ends. The germline V gene encodes CDR1 SNHLY and CDR2 FYNNEI. The CDR3 contains 13 residues. CDR3 DNA sequence: TGTGCCACCCAGTATGGTGCCAAAAACATTCAGTACTTC. Translation: CATQYGAKNIQYF.

The rearrangement joins TRBV5-1 to TRBJ2-7, with a weak D call TRBD1 (6 bases). The CDR3 spans 14 residues. V lost 4 bases to trimming and J lost 3 bases, with 14 bases between them. The V gene's germline CDR1 is SGHRS and CDR2 YFSETQ. CDR3 DNA sequence: TGCGCCAGCAGCGAGGGGGTCTGGAACTACGAGCAGTACTTC. It is translated as CASSEGVWNYEQYF.

The chain recombines TRBV5-8 with TRBJ2-1; TRBD1 matches 8 bases. Germline CDR1 SGHTS, CDR2 YDEGEE. V was pared by 4 bases and J by 0 bases, with 9 bases of the junction left unmatched. The CDR3 consists of 17 residues. CDR3 nucleotide sequence: TGTGCCAGCAGCACGGGACAGGTTTCAAGCTCCTACAATGAGCAGTTCTTC. Amino acid sequence: CASSTGQVSSSYNEQFF.

CDR3 sequence reads: CASSFGLAGGVTDTQYF. As DNA, the CDR3 is TGTGCCAGCAGCTTCGGACTAGCGGGGGGGGTCACAGATACGCAGTATTTT. V gene TRBV7-3 combines with J gene TRBJ2-3, with 15 bases fitting TRBD2. The germline V gene encodes CDR1 SGHTA and CDR2 FQGTGA. The CDR3 is made up of 17 amino acids. V lost 3 bases, J lost 2 bases, and 3 bases stayed unmatched. Complete variable domain (other parts from reference TRBV7-3 and TRBJ2-3): GAGVSQTPSNKVTEKGKYVELRCDPISGHTALYWYRQSLGQGPEFLIYFQGTGAADDSGLPNDRFFAVRPEGSVSTLKIQRTERGDSAVYLCASSFGLAGGVTDTQYFGPGTRLTVL.

The V and J genes are TRBV11-2 and TRBJ2-7; 7 bases line up with TRBD1. CDR1 and CDR2 from the germline V gene are SGHAT and FQNNGV. The CDR3 totals 13 residues. The trim removed 5 bases at V and 4 bases at J, leaving 5 bases unmatched. The CDR3 DNA reads TGTGCCAGCAGCCGCGGACAGGAGTACGAGCAGTACTTC. Protein: CASSRGQEYEQYF.

V usage is TRBV7-2 and J usage is TRBJ1-6, with unresolved D. Trimming stripped 5 bases from V and 8 bases from J, with 10 bases between. This CDR3 has 13 amino acids. Germline V gene data show CDR1 as SGHTA and CDR2 as FQGNSA. The CDR3 DNA reads as TGTGCCAGCAGCCCACGCCTAGATTCACCCCTCCACTTT. It codes for CASSPRLDSPLHF.

The chain combines TRBV27 with TRBJ1-5; no definite D call. Germline V gives CDR1 MNHEY, CDR2 SMNVEV (reference sequence). V lost 5 bases to trimming and J lost 6 bases, with 11 bases between them. This CDR3 is 13 amino acids long. CDR3 in amino acids: CASSPPVGQPQHF. The DNA for the CDR3 is TGTGCCAGCAGTCCCCCCGTCGGTCAGCCCCAGCATTTT.

The DNA for the CDR3 is TGTGCCAGCAGGGAAAATATGAACACTGAAGCTTTCTTT. It translates to CASRENMNTEAFF. The chain joins TRBV6-1 to TRBJ1-1; D remains ambiguous. The CDR3 length is 13 residues. In germline, CDR1 is MNHNS, CDR2 SASEGT. Trimming took off 6 bases at V and 0 bases at J, with 8 bases between the two ends.

In its sample, this clone was seen a few times. The chain has TRBV19 and TRBJ2-5; a weak D match, TRBD2 (6 bases). The CDR3 contains 15 residues. V lost 5 bases and J 11 bases, leaving 24 bases between the germline ends. Germline lookup yields CDR1 LNHDA and CDR2 SQIVND (reference sequence). For the CDR3, the DNA is TGTGCCAGTAGTTTAGGACCGCAGAGCGCCCGGGAGCAGTACTTC. The encoded protein is CASSLGPQSAREQYF.

The chain is built from TRBV4-1 and TRBJ2-3; 8 positions match TRBD2. Germline V CDR1 and CDR2: MGHRA, YSYEKL. The length of the CDR3 is 17 residues. V dropped 0 bases and J dropped 6; count of bases not matched to a gene: 11. The DNA of the CDR3 is TGCGCCAGCAGCCAAGATCGGACTAGCACGGCGAGCGATACGCAGTATTTT. Translating gives CASSQDRTSTASDTQYF.

The J gene is TRBJ2-7, the V gene TRBV9; TRBD2 matches 12 bases. The junction had 5 bases not matched to a gene; V was cut back by 4 bases and J by 3 bases. Per germline, CDR1 SGDLS and CDR2 YYNGEE. The CDR3 has 15 amino acids. The DNA of the CDR3 is TGTGCCAGCAGCCCCCGGACTAGCGGGGTCTACGAGCAGTACTTC. Its translation is CASSPRTSGVYEQYF.

The rearrangement uses TRBV18 and TRBJ2-2, with D unresolved. V lost 3 bases to trimming and J lost 3 bases, with 5 bases between them. The germline V gene encodes CDR1 KGHSH and CDR2 LQKENI. This CDR3 contains 13 residues. Here the CDR3 DNA reads TGTGCCAGCTCACCCCGGGACACCGGGGAGCTGTTTTTT. It codes for CASSPRDTGELFF.

The J gene is TRBJ1-1, the V gene TRBV10-2; the D gene is possibly TRBD1 (6 bases). This CDR3 is 14 amino acids long. CDR1 and CDR2 (germline): WSHSY, SAAADI. Trimming removed 5 bases from V and 1 base from J, with 11 bases in between. The CDR3 DNA follows: TGCGCCAGCAGTACACAGGGTCGGAACACTGAAGCTTTCTTT. As protein: CASSTQGRNTEAFF.

This sequence joins TRBV9 and TRBJ2-7, with TRBD1 identical over 8 bases. The CDR3 loop spans 15 amino acids. CDR1 and CDR2 (germline): SGDLS, YYNGEE. The V segment lost 4 bases and the J segment 0 bases; nucleotides outside the gene matches: 6. The CDR3 bases are TGTGCCAGCAGCCCTTCCGGGACAGGCTCCTACGAGCAGTACTTC. Translation: CASSPSGTGSYEQYF. Combining the CDR3 with reference TRBV9 and TRBJ2-7 gives the whole variable domain DSGVTQTPKHLITATGQRVTLRCSPRSGDLSVYWYQQSLDQGLQFLIQYYNGEERAKGNILERFSAQQFPDLHSELNLSSLELGDSALYFCASSPSGTGSYEQYFGPGTRLTVT.

The CDR3 DNA reads as TGTGCCAGCAGCTTAGATCCGGGTAGCGGGCCAACCACAGATACGCAGTATTTT. Translated: CASSLDPGSGPTTDTQYF. J is TRBJ2-3 and V is TRBV11-3, with 7 bases fitting TRBD2. Germline V gene sequence: CDR1 SGHNT, CDR2 YENEEA. CDR3 length: 18 residues. V lost 0 bases, J lost 2 bases, and 11 bases stayed unmatched. The full variable domain, completed using reference TRBV11-3 and TRBJ2-3, is EAGVVQSPRYKIIEKKQPVAFWCNPISGHNTLYWYLQNLGQGPELLIRYENEEAVDDSQLPKDRFSAERLKGVDSTLKIQPAELGDSAVYLCASSLDPGSGPTTDTQYFGPGTRLTVL.

The chain has TRBV25-1 and TRBJ1-1; maybe TRBD1 (5 bases). This CDR3 is built from 17 residues. V was clipped by 8 bases and J by 5 bases, with 27 bases between them. Germline CDR1 is MGHDK and CDR2 is SYGVNS. The CDR3 reads CASRNDRGGVVGTEAFF. In nucleotides, the CDR3 is TGTGCCAGCCGAAACGACAGAGGAGGGGTGGTTGGTACTGAAGCTTTCTTT. The full variable domain, its missing parts supplied by reference TRBV25-1 and TRBJ1-1, is EADIYQTPRYLVIGTGKKITLECSQTMGHDKMYWYQQDPGMELHLIHYSYGVNSTEKGDLSSESTVSRIRTEHFPLTLESARPSHTSQYLCASRNDRGGVVGTEAFFGQGTRLTVV.

This clone was observed a single time. CDR3: CASSEPRGVGYGYTF. CDR3 nucleotides: TGTGCCAGCAGTGAACCCCGTGGAGTAGGCTATGGCTACACCTTC. The rearrangement uses TRBV2 and TRBJ1-2; D unclear. The ends were cut back, 2 bases at V and 4 bases at J, with 14 bases in the middle. The CDR3 runs to 15 residues. Germline V CDR1 and CDR2: SNHLY, FYNNEI.

This chain joins TRBV15 and TRBJ1-5, with a possible D match to TRBD1 (5 bases). The CDR3 loop spans 14 amino acids. V lost 3 bases and J lost 9, with 15 bases in between. The V gene's germline CDR1 is LNHNV and CDR2 YYDKDF (reference sequence). The CDR3 spells CATSRDGGNGPQHF. CDR3 DNA: TGTGCCACCAGCAGGGATGGGGGGAATGGGCCCCAGCATTTT.

The genes are TRBV10-3 and TRBJ2-5; TRBD1 agrees at 7 bases. Germline trimming cut 6 bases from V and 3 bases from J; bases unmatched to any gene: 4. Germline values: CDR1 ENHRY, CDR2 SYGVKD. The CDR3 is 13 amino acids. CDR3 coding DNA: TGTGCCATCAGCCACGGACAGGAAGAGACCCAGTACTTC. Translating it yields CAISHGQEETQYF.

The rearrangement uses TRBV6-1 and TRBJ2-1, with D maybe TRBD1 (5 bases). V lost 11 bases and J 4 bases, leaving 9 bases between the germline ends. The CDR3 is 11 residues long. Germline assignment: CDR1 MNHNS and CDR2 SASEGT. The CDR3 reads CASGLYNEQFF. DNA of the CDR3: TGTGCCTCAGGGCTGTACAATGAGCAGTTCTTC.

In its sample, this clone was seen once. This rearrangement joins TRBV7-9 to TRBJ2-5, with a tentative D call TRBD2 (5 bases). V was pared by 6 bases and J by 0 bases, with 8 bases between. The V gene's germline CDR1 is SEHNR and CDR2 FQNEAQ (reference sequence). The CDR3 has 13 amino acids. CDR3: CASRDGNQETQYF. The CDR3 DNA follows: TGTGCCAGCAGGGACGGGAACCAAGAGACCCAGTACTTC.